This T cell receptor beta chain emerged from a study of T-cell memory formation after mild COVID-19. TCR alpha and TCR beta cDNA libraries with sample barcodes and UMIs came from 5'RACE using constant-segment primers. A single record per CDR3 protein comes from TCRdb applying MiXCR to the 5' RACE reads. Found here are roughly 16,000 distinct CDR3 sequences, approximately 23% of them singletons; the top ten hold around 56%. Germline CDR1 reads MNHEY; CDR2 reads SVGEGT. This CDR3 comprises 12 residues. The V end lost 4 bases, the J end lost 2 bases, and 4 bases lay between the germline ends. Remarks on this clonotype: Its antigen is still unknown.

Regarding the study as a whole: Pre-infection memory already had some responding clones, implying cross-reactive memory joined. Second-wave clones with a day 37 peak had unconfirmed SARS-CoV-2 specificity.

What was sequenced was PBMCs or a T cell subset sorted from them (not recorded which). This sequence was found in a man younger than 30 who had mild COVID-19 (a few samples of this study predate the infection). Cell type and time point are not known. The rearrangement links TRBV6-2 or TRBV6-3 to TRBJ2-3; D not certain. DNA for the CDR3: TGTGCCAGCAGTTTCTCCACAGATACGCAGTATTTT. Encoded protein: CASSFSTDTQYF.